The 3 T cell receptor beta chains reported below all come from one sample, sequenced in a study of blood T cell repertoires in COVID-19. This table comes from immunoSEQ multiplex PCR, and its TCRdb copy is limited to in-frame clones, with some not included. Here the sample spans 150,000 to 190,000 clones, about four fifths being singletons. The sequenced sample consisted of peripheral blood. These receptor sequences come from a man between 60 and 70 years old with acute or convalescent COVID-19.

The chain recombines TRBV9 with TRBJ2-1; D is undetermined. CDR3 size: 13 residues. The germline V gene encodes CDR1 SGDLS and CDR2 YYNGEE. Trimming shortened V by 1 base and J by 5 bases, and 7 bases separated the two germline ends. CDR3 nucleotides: TGTGCCAGCAGCGTAAGACTGGACAATGAGCAGTTCTTC. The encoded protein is CASSVRLDNEQFF.

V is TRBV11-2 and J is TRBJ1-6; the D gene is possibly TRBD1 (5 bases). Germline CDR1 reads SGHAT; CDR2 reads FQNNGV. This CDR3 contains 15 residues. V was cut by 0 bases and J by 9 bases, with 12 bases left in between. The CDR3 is CASSLEPGQGSPLHF. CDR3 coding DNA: TGTGCCAGCAGCTTAGAGCCAGGGCAAGGTTCACCCCTCCACTTT.

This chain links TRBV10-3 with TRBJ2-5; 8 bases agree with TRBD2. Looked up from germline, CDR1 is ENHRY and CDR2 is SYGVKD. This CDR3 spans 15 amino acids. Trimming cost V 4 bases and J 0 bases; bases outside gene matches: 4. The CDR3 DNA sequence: TGTGCCATCAGTGGCAGCGGGAGTTACCAAGAGACCCAGTACTTC. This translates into CAISGSGSYQETQYF.